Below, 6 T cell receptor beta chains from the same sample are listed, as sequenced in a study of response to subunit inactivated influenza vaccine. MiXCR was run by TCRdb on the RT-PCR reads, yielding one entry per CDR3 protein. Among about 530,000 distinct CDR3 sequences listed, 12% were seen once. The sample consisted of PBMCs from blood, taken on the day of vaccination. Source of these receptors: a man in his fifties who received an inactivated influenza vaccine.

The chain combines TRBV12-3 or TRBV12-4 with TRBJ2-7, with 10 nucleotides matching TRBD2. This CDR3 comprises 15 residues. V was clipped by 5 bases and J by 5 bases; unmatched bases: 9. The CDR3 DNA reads TGTGCCAGCAGTCCTAGCGGGAGAATTGGCGACGAGCAGTACTTC. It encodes CASSPSGRIGDEQYF.

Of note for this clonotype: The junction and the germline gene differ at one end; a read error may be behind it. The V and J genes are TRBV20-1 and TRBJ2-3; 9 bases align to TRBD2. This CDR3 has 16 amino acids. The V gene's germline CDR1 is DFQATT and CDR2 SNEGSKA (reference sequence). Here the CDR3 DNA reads TGCTGTGCGAATGGCGGGGGGGGAGCTAGCACAGATACGCAGTATTTT. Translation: CCANGGGGASTDTQYF.

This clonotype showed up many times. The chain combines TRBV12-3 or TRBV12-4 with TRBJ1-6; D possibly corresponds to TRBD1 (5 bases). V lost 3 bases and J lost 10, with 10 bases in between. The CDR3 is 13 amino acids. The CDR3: CASSFQGSSPLHF. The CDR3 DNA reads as TGTGCCAGCAGTTTTCAGGGTAGCTCACCCCTCCACTTT.

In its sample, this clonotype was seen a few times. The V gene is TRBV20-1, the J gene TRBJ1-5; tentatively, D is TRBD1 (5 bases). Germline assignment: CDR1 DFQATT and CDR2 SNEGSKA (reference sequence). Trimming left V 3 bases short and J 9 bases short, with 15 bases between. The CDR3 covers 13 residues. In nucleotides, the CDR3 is TGCAGTGCTAGTCGGGACTCCGAGGGGCCCCAGCATTTT. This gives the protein CSASRDSEGPQHF.

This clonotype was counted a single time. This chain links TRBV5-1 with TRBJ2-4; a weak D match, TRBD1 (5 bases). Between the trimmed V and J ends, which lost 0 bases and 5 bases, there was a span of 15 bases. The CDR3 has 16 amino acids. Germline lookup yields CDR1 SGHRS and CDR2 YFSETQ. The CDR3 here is CASSLGASGRQNIQYF. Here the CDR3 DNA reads TGCGCCAGCAGCTTGGGTGCCTCAGGGCGACAAAACATTCAGTACTTC.

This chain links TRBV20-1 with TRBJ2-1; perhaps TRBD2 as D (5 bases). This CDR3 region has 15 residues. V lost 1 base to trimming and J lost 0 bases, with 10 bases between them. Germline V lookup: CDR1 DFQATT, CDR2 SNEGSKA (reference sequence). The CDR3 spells CSARAPGSSYNEQFF. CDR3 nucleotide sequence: TGCAGTGCTAGAGCGCCGGGAAGCTCCTACAATGAGCAGTTCTTC.